These 27 T cell receptor beta chains came from one sample sequenced in a study of T cell responses to AZD1222 COVID-19 vaccine. Produced via immunoSEQ multiplex PCR; TCRdb's table is partial and in-frame only. The sample carries about 150,000 clones, about 93% recorded once. The sequencing here drew on peripheral blood, taken on day 0 of AZD1222 vaccination. These receptors originate from an adult in good health.

The J gene is TRBJ2-5, the V gene TRBV9, with unresolved D. CDR1 SGDLS and CDR2 YYNGEE come from the germline V gene. The V and J ends lost 6 bases and 3 bases respectively, with 18 bases between them. This CDR3 has 15 amino acids. This chain's CDR3 is CASTSGPNPKETQYF. The CDR3 DNA reads as TGTGCCAGCACCTCCGGTCCGAACCCTAAAGAGACCCAGTACTTC.

The chain is built from TRBV9 and TRBJ2-7; no definite D call. Germline V lookup: CDR1 SGDLS, CDR2 YYNGEE. The CDR3 contains 12 residues. The V end lost 0 bases, the J end lost 7 bases, and 8 bases lay between the germline ends. DNA for the CDR3: TGTGCCAGCAGCGTAGCACTGGGTGAGCAGTACTTC. Amino acid sequence: CASSVALGEQYF. The variable domain in full, with the rest retrieved from reference TRBV9 and TRBJ2-7, is DSGVTQTPKHLITATGQRVTLRCSPRSGDLSVYWYQQSLDQGLQFLIQYYNGEERAKGNILERFSAQQFPDLHSELNLSSLELGDSALYFCASSVALGEQYFGPGTRLTVT.

The chain is built from TRBV9 and TRBJ2-7, with 9 bases lining up with TRBD1. The CDR3 sequence is 13 residues long. J was trimmed by 6 bases and V by 0 bases; bases with no gene match: 1. In germline, CDR1 is SGDLS, CDR2 YYNGEE. The CDR3 nucleotides read TGTGCCAGCAGCGTAGACAGGGGGCGCGAGCAGTACTTC. Its translation: CASSVDRGREQYF.

The chain has TRBV7-8 and TRBJ1-3; 7 bases are a match to TRBD1. J was trimmed by 4 bases and V by 5 bases; bases with no gene match: 2. CDR3 length: 13 amino acids. CDR1 is SGHVS and CDR2 is FQNEAQ in the germline V gene. The CDR3 protein is CASSAGQGNTIYF. The CDR3 DNA sequence: TGTGCCAGCAGCGCGGGACAGGGAAACACCATATATTTT. Complete variable domain (other parts from reference TRBV7-8 and TRBJ1-3): GAGVSQSPRYKVAKRGQDVALRCDPISGHVSLFWYQQALGQGPEFLTYFQNEAQLDKSGLPSDRFFAERPEGSVSTLKIQRTQQEDSAVYLCASSAGQGNTIYFGEGSWLTVV.

The rearrangement joins TRBV30 to TRBJ1-2; D is unresolved. The germline V gene encodes CDR1 GTSNPN and CDR2 SVGIG (reference sequence). There are 14 residues in the CDR3. The V and J ends lost 0 bases and 4 bases respectively, with 12 bases between them. The CDR3 sequence is CAWSVGGGGYGYTF. The CDR3, as DNA: TGTGCCTGGAGTGTAGGTGGCGGAGGCTATGGCTACACCTTC.

The chain uses TRBV3-1 (or the pseudogene TRBV3-2) and TRBJ1-2; D may be TRBD1 (6 bases). Germline CDR1 reads LGHDT; CDR2 reads YNNKEL (reference sequence). The CDR3 has 13 residues. Trimming cost V 5 bases and J 6 bases, with 13 bases left between them. CDR3 coding DNA: TGTGCCAGCAGCTGGGCGGAGGGGGATGGCTACACCTTC. This encodes CASSWAEGDGYTF.

Remarks on this clone: It may be a read error: a sequence one base away is much more abundant. This chain links TRBV9 with TRBJ2-2; no clear D gene. The CDR3 spans 12 residues. Germline CDR1 SGDLS, CDR2 YYNGEE. V shed 2 bases and J shed 2 bases, with 1 base lying between them. The chain's CDR3 is CASSVNTGELFF. CDR3 nucleotides: TGTGCCAGCAGCGTCAACACCGGGGAGCTGTTTTTT.

The chain couples TRBV6-5 to TRBJ2-7, with 8 bases that match TRBD2. J lost 4 bases, V lost 7 bases, and 9 bases had no gene match. This CDR3 comprises 14 residues. Germline CDR1 and CDR2: MNHEY and SVGAGI. The CDR3 loop is CASTRTAGVYEQYF. Here the CDR3 DNA reads TGTGCCAGCACCAGAACAGCGGGAGTGTACGAGCAGTACTTC.

V is TRBV5-4 and J is TRBJ1-1, with D maybe TRBD1 (5 bases). V shed 2 bases and J shed 5 bases, with 13 bases lying between them. The CDR3 is made up of 14 amino acids. Germline CDR1 SGHNT, CDR2 YYREEE (reference sequence). CDR3 DNA: TGTGCCAGCAGCTTCGACCAGGGTCGAACTGAAGCTTTCTTT. Translated, it gives CASSFDQGRTEAFF.

This chain uses TRBV5-4 with TRBJ2-7, with D possibly being TRBD1 or TRBD2 (5 bases each). This CDR3 contains 15 residues. With 4 bases removed from V and 5 bases from J, the gap between germline ends came to 19 bases. Germline CDR1 SGHNT, CDR2 YYREEE (reference sequence). This CDR3 is CASSRFGGILDEQYF. For the CDR3, the DNA is TGTGCCAGCAGCAGGTTTGGGGGTATCCTGGACGAGCAGTACTTC.

The CDR3 protein is CASSLLGTGSPLHF. The CDR3 DNA reads TGTGCCAGCAGCTTGCTTGGGACGGGTTCACCCCTCCACTTT. The rearrangement uses TRBV7-3 and TRBJ1-6, with a tentative D call TRBD1 (5 bases). CDR3 length equals 14 residues. Germline values: CDR1 SGHTA, CDR2 FQGTGA. V lost 3 bases and J lost 9, with 12 bases in between.

The chain has TRBV10-2 and TRBJ2-2; D gene uncertain. Trimming left V 6 bases short and J 3 bases short, with 11 bases between. Germline V gene data show CDR1 as WSHSY and CDR2 as SAAADI. The CDR3 has 14 amino acids. The CDR3 DNA reads as TGCGCCAGCAGGGGGTCTGGGGACACCGGGGAGCTGTTTTTT. Protein: CASRGSGDTGELFF.

This rearrangement joins TRBV12-5 to TRBJ2-1, with 7 bases identical to TRBD1. Looked up from germline, CDR1 is LGHNT and CDR2 is FRNRAP. This CDR3 contains 17 residues. V trimming: 1 base; J trimming: 4 bases; junction bases outside the gene matches: 10. The CDR3 DNA reads as TGTGCTAGTGGTTTGGAAGAAACAGGGGACCTTTACAATGAGCAGTTCTTC. Translated, it gives CASGLEETGDLYNEQFF.

The J gene is TRBJ2-3, the V gene TRBV11-3; D is unclear. Trimming stripped 5 bases from V and 1 base from J, with 7 bases between. The CDR3 is 13 amino acids. Germline V lookup: CDR1 SGHNT, CDR2 YENEEA. CDR3 region: CASSQVRTDTQYF. The DNA for the CDR3 is TGTGCCAGCAGCCAGGTGCGCACAGATACGCAGTATTTT.

The rearrangement uses TRBV18 and TRBJ2-5; D call uncertain. Germline CDR1 is KGHSH and CDR2 is LQKENI. The length of the CDR3 is 11 residues. V lost 6 bases and J 5 bases, leaving 7 bases between the germline ends. The CDR3 region is CASSSRETQYF. In DNA, the CDR3 is TGTGCCAGCTCCTCAAGGGAGACCCAGTACTTC.

The rearrangement links TRBV6-5 to TRBJ1-1, with a weak D call TRBD1 (5 bases). CDR3 size: 14 residues. The V end was cut by 4 bases, the J end by 5 bases, with 14 bases between. Germline-derived CDR1 and CDR2 are MNHEY and SVGAGI. The DNA for the CDR3 is TGTGCCAGCAGTTCCCGCCCATGGGGGACTGAAGCTTTCTTT. Translating gives CASSSRPWGTEAFF.

The gene calls are TRBV6-5 and TRBJ2-2; a possible D gene is TRBD1 (6 bases). The CDR3 runs to 15 residues. Trimming took off 6 bases at V and 0 bases at J, with 11 bases between the two ends. In germline, CDR1 is MNHEY, CDR2 SVGAGI. The CDR3 sequence is CASRETGANTGELFF. The CDR3 bases are TGTGCCAGCAGGGAGACAGGAGCGAACACCGGGGAGCTGTTTTTT.

The chain links TRBV6-5 to TRBJ1-1, with 7 bases aligning to TRBD1. The CDR3 is 14 residues long. Germline values: CDR1 MNHEY, CDR2 SVGAGI. V dropped 5 bases and J dropped 1; count of bases not matched to a gene: 4. The CDR3 spells CASSLTGTNTEAFF. CDR3 in DNA: TGTGCCAGCAGTCTGACAGGGACGAACACTGAAGCTTTCTTT.

This clone was recorded once. J is TRBJ2-1 and V is TRBV7-8; 7 bases line up with TRBD2. The V gene's germline CDR1 is SGHVS and CDR2 FQNEAQ. This CDR3 is 14 amino acids long. V trimming: 3 bases; J trimming: 2 bases; junction bases outside the gene matches: 1. The DNA for the CDR3 is TGTGCCAGCAGCTTCGGGACTACCTACAATGAGCAGTTCTTC. This translates into CASSFGTTYNEQFF.

This sequence joins TRBV19 and TRBJ2-2; no clear D. Germline CDR1 and CDR2: LNHDA and SQIVND (reference sequence). The CDR3 covers 15 residues. Trimming left V 7 bases short and J 2 bases short, with 14 bases between. The CDR3 DNA is TGTGCCAGTAACGATCGGCAGATCAACACCGGGGAGCTGTTTTTT. It yields the protein CASNDRQINTGELFF.

The V and J genes are TRBV5-1 and TRBJ2-1; 11 nucleotides match TRBD2. The V gene end was trimmed by 0 bases and the J gene end by 7 bases; junction bases not matched to a gene: 6. Germline V CDR1 and CDR2: SGHRS, YFSETQ. CDR3 length equals 16 residues. CDR3 DNA: TGCGCCAGCAGCTTGGTAGCGGGAGGGGGGTGGAATGAGCAGTTCTTC. This translates into CASSLVAGGGWNEQFF.

The rearrangement joins TRBV5-1 to TRBJ1-6; no clear D gene. V was pared by 0 bases and J by 0 bases, with 4 bases between. Looked up from germline, CDR1 is SGHRS and CDR2 is YFSETQ. The CDR3 is 15 amino acids. As DNA, the CDR3 is TGCGCCAGCAGCTTGGGGGGCTCCTATAATTCACCCCTCCACTTT. Its translation is CASSLGGSYNSPLHF.

This clone was recorded only once. V usage is TRBV10-2 and J usage is TRBJ2-7; TRBD2 aligns across 7 bases. V shed 3 bases and J 3 bases; nucleotides not matched to a gene: 8. In germline, CDR1 is WSHSY, CDR2 SAAADI. This CDR3 comprises 15 residues. The CDR3 reads CASSDRLAVGYEQYF. CDR3 in DNA: TGCGCCAGCAGTGATCGGCTAGCGGTAGGCTACGAGCAGTACTTC.

V gene TRBV6-5 combines with J gene TRBJ1-1, with 10 bases matching TRBD1. Germline assignment: CDR1 MNHEY and CDR2 SVGAGI. The CDR3 has 16 amino acids. Unmatched junction bases numbered 5, after V lost 0 bases and J lost 4 bases. This chain's CDR3 is CASSYSKTGGFTEAFF. CDR3 nucleotide sequence: TGTGCCAGCAGTTACTCTAAGACAGGGGGCTTCACTGAAGCTTTCTTT.

The CDR3 DNA is TGTGCCAGCAGCCAAGGACCCAATAATTCACCCCTCCACTTT. This encodes CASSQGPNNSPLHF. J is TRBJ1-6 and V is TRBV3-1 (or the pseudogene TRBV3-2); D remains unclear. Germline CDR1 is LGHDT and CDR2 is YNNKEL (reference sequence). The CDR3 sequence is 14 residues long. V was clipped by 1 base and J by 5 bases, with 6 bases between them.

The chain couples TRBV5-4 to TRBJ2-3, with unresolved D. The CDR3 is 13 residues long. Looked up from germline, CDR1 is SGHNT and CDR2 is YYREEE (reference sequence). V was shortened by 7 bases and J by 2 bases, with 11 bases between the two germline ends. The CDR3 spells CASLLNTTDTQYF. In DNA, the CDR3 is TGTGCCAGCCTCCTCAATACCACAGATACGCAGTATTTT.

This clone was found once. The CDR3 coding sequence is TGTGCCAGCAGCTTGTTGCGGAGCTTCTATGGCTACACCTTC. Protein product: CASSLLRSFYGYTF. The rearrangement joins TRBV5-6 to TRBJ1-2, with D unresolved. The CDR3 consists of 14 residues. Germline CDR1 reads SGHDT; CDR2 reads YYEEEE. Trimming cost V 1 base and J 4 bases, with 11 bases left between them.